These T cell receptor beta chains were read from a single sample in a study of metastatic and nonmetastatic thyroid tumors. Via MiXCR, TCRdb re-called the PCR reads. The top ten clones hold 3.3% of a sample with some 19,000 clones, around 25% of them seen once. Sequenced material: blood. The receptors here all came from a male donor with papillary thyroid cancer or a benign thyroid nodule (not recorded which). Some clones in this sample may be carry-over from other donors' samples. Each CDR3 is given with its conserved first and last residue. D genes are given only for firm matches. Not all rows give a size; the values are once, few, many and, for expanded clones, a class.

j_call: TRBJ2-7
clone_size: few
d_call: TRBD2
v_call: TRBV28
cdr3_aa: CASSDVGLAGAHEQYF
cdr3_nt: TGTGCCAGCAGTGATGTCGGACTAGCGGGAGCCCACGAGCAGTACTTC

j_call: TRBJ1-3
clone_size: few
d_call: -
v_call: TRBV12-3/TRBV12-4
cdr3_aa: CASSSRTAGNTIYF
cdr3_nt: TGTGCCAGCAGTTCCCGGACAGCGGGAAACACCATATATTTT

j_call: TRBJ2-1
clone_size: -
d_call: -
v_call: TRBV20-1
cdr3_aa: CSATPVLGYNEQFF
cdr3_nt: TGCAGTGCTACCCCGGTACTAGGGTACAATGAGCAGTTCTTC

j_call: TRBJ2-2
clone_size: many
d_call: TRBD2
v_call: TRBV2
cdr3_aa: CASRISSGSGTGELFF
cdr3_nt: TGTGCCAGCAGGATAAGTAGCGGGAGTGGCACCGGGGAGCTGTTTTTT

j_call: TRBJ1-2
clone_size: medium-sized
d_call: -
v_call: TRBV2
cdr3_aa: CASSEDVSGGYTF
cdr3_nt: TGTGCCAGCAGTGAAGACGTATCGGGTGGCTACACCTTC

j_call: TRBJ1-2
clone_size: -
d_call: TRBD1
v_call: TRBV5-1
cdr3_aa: CASSLEGQGAPANYGYTF
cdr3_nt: TGCGCCAGCAGCTTGGAGGGACAGGGGGCCCCAGCTAACTATGGCTACACCTTC

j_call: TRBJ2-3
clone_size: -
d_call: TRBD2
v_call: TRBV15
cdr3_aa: CATSREGTSGGTQYF
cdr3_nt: TGTGCCACCAGCAGAGAAGGGACTAGCGGGGGTACGCAGTATTTT

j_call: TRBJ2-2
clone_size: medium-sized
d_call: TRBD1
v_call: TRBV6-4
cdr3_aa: CASSDSTGAIVGELFF
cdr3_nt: TGTGCCAGCAGTGACTCGACAGGGGCAATTGTCGGGGAGCTGTTTTTT

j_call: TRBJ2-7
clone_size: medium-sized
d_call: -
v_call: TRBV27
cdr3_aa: CASSSLDSNEQYF
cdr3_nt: TGTGCCAGCAGTTCACTAGATTCTAACGAGCAGTACTTC

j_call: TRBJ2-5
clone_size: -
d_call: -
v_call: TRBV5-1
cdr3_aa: CASSLNNPREETRYF
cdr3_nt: TGCGCCAGCAGCTTGAATAACCCGAGGGAAGAGACCCGGTACTTC

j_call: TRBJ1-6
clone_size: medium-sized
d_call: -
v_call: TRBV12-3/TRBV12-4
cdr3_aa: CASSKHPYNSPLHF
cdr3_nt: TGTGCCAGCAGCAAACATCCGTATAATTCACCCCTCCACTTT

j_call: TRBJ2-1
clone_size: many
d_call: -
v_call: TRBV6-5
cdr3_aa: CASSYRDYNEQFF
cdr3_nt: TGTGCCAGCAGTTACCGGGACTACAATGAGCAGTTCTTC

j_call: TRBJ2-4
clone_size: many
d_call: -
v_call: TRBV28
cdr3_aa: CASSRRSGAKNIQYF
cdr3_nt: TGTGCCAGCAGTCGGAGGTCGGGGGCCAAAAACATTCAGTACTTC

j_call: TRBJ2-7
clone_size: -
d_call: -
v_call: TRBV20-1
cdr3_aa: CSARRGYEQYF
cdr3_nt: TGCAGTGCTCGACGGGGCTACGAGCAGTACTTC

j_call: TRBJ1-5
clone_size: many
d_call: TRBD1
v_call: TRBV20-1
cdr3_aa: CSAVKQGGNQPQHF
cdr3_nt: TGCAGTGCCGTCAAACAGGGGGGCAATCAGCCCCAGCATTTT

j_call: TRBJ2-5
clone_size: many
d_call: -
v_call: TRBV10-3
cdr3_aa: CAISDPWVEETQYF
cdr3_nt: TGTGCCATCAGTGACCCCTGGGTCGAGGAGACCCAGTACTTC

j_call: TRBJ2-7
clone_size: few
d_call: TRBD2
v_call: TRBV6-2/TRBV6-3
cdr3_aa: CASRNGLAGGKINEQYF
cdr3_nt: TGTGCCAGCAGAAACGGACTAGCGGGGGGGAAAATCAACGAGCAGTACTTC

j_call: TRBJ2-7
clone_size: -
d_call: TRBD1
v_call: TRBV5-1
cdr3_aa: CASSLNGQGEDEQYF
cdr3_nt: TGCGCCAGCAGCTTAAATGGACAGGGGGAGGACGAGCAGTACTTC

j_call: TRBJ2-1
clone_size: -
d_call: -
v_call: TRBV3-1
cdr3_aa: CASSQSGGQRVEQFF
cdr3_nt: TGTGCCAGCAGCCAAAGCGGGGGACAGAGGGTTGAGCAGTTCTTC

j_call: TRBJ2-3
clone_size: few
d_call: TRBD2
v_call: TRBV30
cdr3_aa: CAWSYSFDSPGGTDTQYF
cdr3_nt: TGTGCCTGGAGTTATTCTTTCGACAGCCCGGGGGGGACAGATACGCAGTATTTT

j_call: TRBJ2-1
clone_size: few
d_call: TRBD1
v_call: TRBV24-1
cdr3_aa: CAANSPGQGLNEQFF
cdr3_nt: TGTGCCGCAAATTCGCCGGGACAGGGGTTGAATGAGCAGTTCTTC

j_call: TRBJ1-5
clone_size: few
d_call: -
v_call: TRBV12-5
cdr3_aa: CASGLVRSGNQPQHF
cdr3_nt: TGTGCTAGTGGTTTGGTACGTTCGGGGAATCAGCCCCAGCATTTT

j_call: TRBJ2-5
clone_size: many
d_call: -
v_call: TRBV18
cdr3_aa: CASSPPVGQETQYF
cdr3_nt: TGTGCCAGCTCACCACCTGTGGGGCAAGAGACCCAGTACTTC

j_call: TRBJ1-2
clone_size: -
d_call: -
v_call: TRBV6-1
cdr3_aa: CASSDGPVAGYTF
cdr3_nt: TGTGCCAGCAGTGATGGGCCAGTTGCTGGCTACACCTTC

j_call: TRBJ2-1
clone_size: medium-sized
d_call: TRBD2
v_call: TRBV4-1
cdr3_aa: CASSLGLAGNEQFF
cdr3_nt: TGCGCCAGCAGCTTGGGACTAGCCGGGAATGAGCAGTTCTTC

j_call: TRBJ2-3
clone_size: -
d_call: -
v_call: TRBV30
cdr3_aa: CAWMASIKDTQYF
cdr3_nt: TGTGCCTGGATGGCCTCTATTAAAGATACGCAGTATTTT